These 30 T cell receptor beta chains originate from one sample sequenced in a study of blood T cells in healthy people across ages (dated by TCRdb to 2013 to 2016). Libraries were built with 5' RACE. Instrument used: Illumina HiSeq 2500. A second PCR of about 7 to 12 cycles was run with a J-beta primer mix and a sample-barcoded 5' primer. TCRdb reanalyzed the raw reads on its own, using fastp at Q25 for trimming and MiXCR for clone calling, and kept in-frame beta chains. Each entry is one CDR3 protein sequence, shown with its most common DNA and genes. For this sample the table gives under 750,000 distinct CDR3 sequences, of which 45% to 55% were detected only once. The ten largest clonotypes hold under 30% of the sample. The sample taken for sequencing was blood. The receptors were sampled from a man older than 75 in good health.

A few counts support this clonotype. The chain carries TRBV7-2 and TRBJ2-7; D may be TRBD2 (6 bases). CDR3 length: 14 residues. V was clipped by 5 bases and J by 5 bases, with 16 bases between them. Germline lookup yields CDR1 SGHTA and CDR2 FQGNSA. CDR3: CASSPPDGRNEQYF. For the CDR3, the DNA is TGTGCCAGCAGCCCGCCGGACGGGAGAAACGAGCAGTACTTC.

This clonotype was recorded at least ten times. J is TRBJ2-5 and V is TRBV7-2, with D perhaps given as TRBD1 or TRBD2 (6 bases each). The ends were cut back, 2 bases at V and 4 bases at J, with 11 bases in the middle. The CDR3 contains 14 residues. Germline V CDR1 and CDR2: SGHTA, FQGNSA. In nucleotides, the CDR3 is TGTGCCAGCAGCTTAAATTGGGGGGCAGAGACCCAGTACTTC. Translation gives CASSLNWGAETQYF.

A note on this clonotype: Possible read error: a much larger clone is one base away. The chain has TRBV5-1 and TRBJ2-3; 7 positions match TRBD1. The CDR3 consists of 17 residues. Germline V gives CDR1 SGHRS, CDR2 YFSETQ. The CDR3 loop reads CASSPTYYRGSTDTRYF. CDR3 in DNA: TGCGCCAGCAGCCCAACCTATTACAGGGGATCGACAGATACGCGGTATTTT.

This clonotype was seen a handful of times. This chain joins TRBV28 and TRBJ2-3; 10 bases map to TRBD2. The J segment lost 5 bases and the V segment lost 5 bases, leaving 4 bases of the junction unmatched. The germline V gene has CDR1 MDHEN and CDR2 SYDVKM. The CDR3 extends over 14 amino acids. In DNA form, the CDR3 reads TGTGCCAGCAGTACCCGACTAGCGGGAGATACGCAGTATTTT. Translating gives CASSTRLAGDTQYF.

V gene TRBV30 combines with J gene TRBJ1-4; D not resolved. Germline V gene lookup returns CDR1 GTSNPN and CDR2 SVGIG (reference sequence). Trimming cost V 5 bases and J 4 bases, with 14 bases left between them. This CDR3 spans 14 amino acids. The CDR3 loop reads CAWGISSNNEKLFF. The CDR3 DNA follows: TGTGCCTGGGGGATCTCCTCCAATAATGAAAAACTGTTTTTT. The full variable domain, in which reference TRBV30 and TRBJ1-4 provide the parts outside the CDR3, is SQTIHQWPATLVQPVGSPLSLECTVEGTSNPNLYWYRQAAGRGLQLLFYSVGIGQISSEVPQNLSASRPQDRQFILSSKKLLLSDSGFYLCAWGISSNNEKLFFGSGTQLSVL.

A word on this clonotype: A much larger clone is a single base away; this may be a read error. This chain uses TRBV12-5 with TRBJ2-1; 9 nucleotides agree with TRBD2. With 4 bases clipped from V and 9 bases from J, the junction kept 10 bases outside the gene matches. The length of the CDR3 is 15 residues. Germline CDR1 is LGHNT and CDR2 is FRNRAP. The CDR3 here is CASGWWLAGHREQFF. CDR3 DNA sequence: TGTGCTAGTGGTTGGTGGCTAGCGGGACATCGTGAGCAGTTCTTC. The variable domain in full, with the rest retrieved from reference TRBV12-5 and TRBJ2-1, is DARVTQTPRHKVTEMGQEVTMRCQPILGHNTVFWYRQTMMQGLELLAYFRNRAPLDDSGMPKDRFSAEMPDATLATLKIQPSEPRDSAVYFCASGWWLAGHREQFFGPGTRLTVL.

The chain links TRBV2 to TRBJ2-5; D unresolved. The germline V gene encodes CDR1 SNHLY and CDR2 FYNNEI. This CDR3 contains 15 residues. V lost 6 bases to trimming and J lost 0 bases, with 14 bases between them. The CDR3 protein is CASRPRTVYQETQYF. In DNA form, the CDR3 reads TGTGCCAGCAGGCCTCGAACAGTGTACCAAGAGACCCAGTACTTC.

This clonotype was recorded once. The chain has TRBV5-1 and TRBJ1-4, with D uncertain. The CDR3 extends over 14 amino acids. CDR1 and CDR2 from the germline V gene are SGHRS and YFSETQ. Trimming removed 1 base at V and 4 bases at J, with 8 bases between. The CDR3 spells CASSLYDVNEKLFF. Here the CDR3 DNA reads TGCGCCAGCAGCTTGTACGACGTTAATGAAAAACTGTTTTTT.

This clonotype was seen at least ten times. This chain joins TRBV7-9 and TRBJ2-3; 10 nucleotides line up with TRBD1. After removal of 3 bases from V and 6 bases from J, the junction contained 15 bases not matched to a gene. Germline CDR1 is SEHNR and CDR2 is FQNEAQ (reference sequence). The CDR3 runs 18 residues. CDR3 residues: CASSFTRGTGDFTDTQYF. CDR3 sequence (DNA): TGTGCCAGCAGCTTTACGCGGGGGACAGGGGATTTCACGGATACGCAGTATTTT.

In this sample, this clonotype turned up a few times. The chain employs TRBV11-1 and TRBJ2-1, with D perhaps TRBD2 (7 bases). Germline CDR1 is SGHAT and CDR2 is FQDESV (reference sequence). The CDR3 length is 16 residues. V lost 4 bases and J lost 8, with 21 bases in between. Here the CDR3 reads CASSWKGGADLDEQFF. The CDR3, as DNA: TGTGCCAGCAGCTGGAAGGGGGGGGCGGATTTGGATGAGCAGTTCTTC.

This rearrangement joins TRBV4-3 to TRBJ1-2, with 7 positions matching TRBD1. The V segment lost 10 bases and the J segment 1 base; nucleotides outside the gene matches: 9. This CDR3 is 14 amino acids long. Germline CDR1 and CDR2: LGHNA and YSLEER. In DNA form, the CDR3 reads TGCGCCACCGTTTACCGGGACAGTAACTATGGCTACACCTTC. It codes for CATVYRDSNYGYTF.

Only a few counts were recorded for this clonotype. The rearrangement joins TRBV10-3 to TRBJ2-1, with D perhaps being TRBD1 or TRBD2 (6 bases each). This CDR3 spans 14 amino acids. The germline V gene has CDR1 ENHRY and CDR2 SYGVKD. V lost 5 bases, J lost 2 bases, and 10 bases lay in between. Here the CDR3 DNA reads TGTGCCATCAGTCCGGGGGCGACCTACAATGAGCAGTTCTTC. This encodes CAISPGATYNEQFF.

To note about this clonotype: Sequence at one end of the junction differs from germline and may be a read error. The V and J genes are TRBV6-5 and TRBJ1-2; D might be TRBD1 (6 bases). Per germline, CDR1 MNHEY and CDR2 SVGAGI. The CDR3 is made up of 13 amino acids. CDR3 DNA: TGTGCCAGCAGCAACAGGGTTACCTATGGCCACACCTTC. Residues: CASSNRVTYGHTF.

The V call is TRBV27, the J call TRBJ1-4; unclear D gene. The ends were cut back, 2 bases at V and 7 bases at J, with 8 bases in the middle. Germline CDR1 MNHEY, CDR2 SMNVEV (reference sequence). The CDR3 loop spans 13 amino acids. CDR3 nucleotide sequence: TGTGCCAGCAGTTTACTGGACGGTGAAAAACTGTTTTTT. Translating it yields CASSLLDGEKLFF.

This clonotype was observed a single time. One junction end disagrees with the germline gene, perhaps due to a read error. The J gene is TRBJ2-2, the V gene TRBV20-1; TRBD2 matches 7 bases. The germline gives CDR1 DFQATT, CDR2 SNEGSKA (reference sequence). The CDR3 covers 15 residues. As DNA, the CDR3 is TGCGGTGCTAGAGGAAAAGTTCAGCGGGACGGGGAGCTGTTTTTT. It translates to CGARGKVQRDGELFF.

V usage is TRBV20-1 and J usage is TRBJ1-2; TRBD1 aligns across 8 bases. The CDR3 has 14 amino acids. Germline assignment: CDR1 DFQATT and CDR2 SNEGSKA (reference sequence). After removal of 4 bases from V and 3 bases from J, the junction contained 7 bases not matched to a gene. CDR3 sequence (DNA): TGCAGTGCTACAGGACAGGGCCTGCACTATGGCTACACCTTC. Amino acids: CSATGQGLHYGYTF.

This clonotype has only one observation. The J gene is TRBJ1-5, the V gene TRBV2; 7 bases agree with TRBD1. The CDR3 is made up of 14 amino acids. CDR1 is SNHLY and CDR2 is FYNNEI in the germline V gene. V trimming: 4 bases; J trimming: 6 bases; junction bases outside the gene matches: 6. CDR3 DNA: TGTGCCAGCAGTGGGGCAGGGGGTAGTCAGCCCCAGCATTTT. It yields the protein CASSGAGGSQPQHF.

CDR3 protein: CATSPRDRPYEQYF. In DNA, the CDR3 is TGTGCCACCAGTCCCCGGGACAGGCCCTACGAGCAGTACTTC. The chain uses TRBV15 and TRBJ2-7; TRBD1 agrees at 8 bases. Trimming cost V 6 bases and J 2 bases; bases outside gene matches: 6. The germline CDR1 and CDR2 sequences are LNHNV and YYDKDF (reference sequence). The CDR3 spans 14 residues. Filled out from reference TRBV15 and TRBJ2-7, the complete variable domain reads DAMVIQNPRYQVTQFGKPVTLSCSQTLNHNVMYWYQQKSSQAPKLLFHYYDKDFNNEADTPDNFQSRRPNTSFCFLDIRSPGLGDTAMYLCATSPRDRPYEQYFGPGTRLTVT.

This clonotype appeared a few times. V and J are TRBV18 and TRBJ2-7; 7 bases are shared with TRBD1. The CDR3 loop spans 15 amino acids. Germline CDR1 KGHSH, CDR2 LQKENI. The trim removed 3 bases at V and 0 bases at J, leaving 5 bases unmatched. CDR3 loop: CASSPRAGGSYEQYF. As DNA, the CDR3 is TGTGCCAGCTCACCTAGGGCAGGGGGCTCCTACGAGCAGTACTTC.

This clonotype has only a few counts. This chain uses TRBV20-1 with TRBJ2-1; 8 positions agree with TRBD1. Trimming cost V 6 bases and J 6 bases; bases outside gene matches: 10. The CDR3 has 14 amino acids. Germline V CDR1 and CDR2: DFQATT, SNEGSKA (reference sequence). CDR3 sequence: CSALDRVPLNEQFF. As DNA, the CDR3 is TGCAGTGCCCTGGACAGGGTCCCCCTCAATGAGCAGTTCTTC.

This clonotype was found a few times. The chain carries TRBV9 and TRBJ2-5; 7 nucleotides line up with TRBD2. This CDR3 is 14 amino acids long. CDR1 and CDR2 from the germline V gene are SGDLS and YYNGEE. The junction had 4 bases not matched to a gene; V was cut back by 0 bases and J by 5 bases. CDR3 sequence reads: CASSVDQGGETQYF. Here the CDR3 DNA reads TGTGCCAGCAGCGTAGATCAGGGAGGGGAGACCCAGTACTTC. Based on the CDR3 plus reference TRBV9 and TRBJ2-5, the full variable domain is DSGVTQTPKHLITATGQRVTLRCSPRSGDLSVYWYQQSLDQGLQFLIQYYNGEERAKGNILERFSAQQFPDLHSELNLSSLELGDSALYFCASSVDQGGETQYFGPGTRLLVL.

The V gene is TRBV20-1, the J gene TRBJ2-3, with 7 nucleotides matching TRBD1. V lost 6 bases, J lost 1 base, and 4 bases stayed unmatched. This CDR3 has 13 amino acids. Germline V CDR1 and CDR2: DFQATT, SNEGSKA (reference sequence). CDR3 DNA: TGCAGTGCCGCAGGGGGTGGCACAGATACGCAGTATTTT. Protein sequence: CSAAGGGTDTQYF.

This clonotype was detected only a few times. The CDR3 DNA reads TGCGCCAGCAGCTTGGTTGGGGCTCAATACAATGAGCAGTTCTTC. Its protein product is CASSLVGAQYNEQFF. The chain couples TRBV5-1 to TRBJ2-1; possible D gene TRBD1, 5 bases. This CDR3 has 15 amino acids. Trimming cost V 0 bases and J 4 bases, with 11 bases left between them. Germline V lookup: CDR1 SGHRS, CDR2 YFSETQ. Using reference TRBV5-1 and TRBJ2-1 for the parts outside the CDR3, the full variable domain is KAGVTQTPRYLIKTRGQQVTLSCSPISGHRSVSWYQQTPGQGLQFLFEYFSETQRNKGNFPGRFSGRQFSNSRSEMNVSTLELGDSALYLCASSLVGAQYNEQFFGPGTRLTVL.

V is TRBV12-3 or TRBV12-4 and J is TRBJ2-6; D not resolved. Trimming left V 5 bases short and J 0 bases short, with 11 bases between. CDR3 length equals 16 residues. The CDR3 DNA sequence: TGTGCCAGCAGTCCCCGGGCCCACTCTGGGGCCAACGTCCTGACTTTC. Translating gives CASSPRAHSGANVLTF.

The chain joins TRBV7-3 to TRBJ2-3; the match to TRBD1 covers 8 bases. The J segment lost 2 bases and the V segment lost 5 bases, leaving 6 bases of the junction unmatched. Germline loops: CDR1 SGHTA, CDR2 FQGTGA. The CDR3 totals 15 residues. This CDR3 reads CASSRQGIDTDTQYF. As DNA, the CDR3 is TGTGCCAGCAGCCGACAGGGGATCGACACAGATACGCAGTATTTT.

This clonotype has a handful of counts. The chain couples TRBV20-1 to TRBJ2-7; weak D call: TRBD2 (5 bases). Trimming took 0 bases from V and 5 from J, leaving 8 bases between them. This CDR3 is 12 amino acids long. The germline gives CDR1 DFQATT, CDR2 SNEGSKA (reference sequence). CDR3 amino acids: CSARDTGNEQYF. Here the CDR3 DNA reads TGCAGTGCTAGAGATACGGGAAACGAGCAGTACTTC.

Regarding this clonotype: Mismatch with germline at one junction end may stem from a read error. V is TRBV20-1 and J is TRBJ2-3, with D tentatively TRBD1 (6 bases). Germline V lookup: CDR1 DFQATT, CDR2 SNEGSKA (reference sequence). CDR3 length equals 14 residues. The CDR3 region has the DNA TGCAGTGTTAGAATAGAAGGGGGTCCAGATACGCAGTATTTT. It codes for CSVRIEGGPDTQYF.

Only a few counts were recorded for this clonotype. V gene TRBV5-1 combines with J gene TRBJ1-1; 7 positions agree with TRBD1. The CDR3 runs 15 residues. J gave up 5 bases and V 1 base, and 8 bases lay outside the gene matches. In germline, CDR1 is SGHRS, CDR2 YFSETQ. CDR3 nucleotide sequence: TGCGCCAGCAGCTTGCTGTTAGGGGGCGAAACTGAAGCTTTCTTT. Protein: CASSLLLGGETEAFF.

This clonotype occurred many times. The chain recombines TRBV6-5 with TRBJ2-3; D possibly uses TRBD1 or TRBD2 (5 bases each). Germline V gives CDR1 MNHEY, CDR2 SVGAGI. The CDR3 length is 13 residues. Trimming took 6 bases from V and 1 from J, leaving 8 bases between them. The CDR3 sequence: CASSRGGTDTQYF. The CDR3 DNA reads as TGTGCCAGCAGCCGAGGGGGCACAGATACGCAGTATTTT.

This clonotype was detected many times. The rearrangement links TRBV7-9 to TRBJ2-3; 10 bases match TRBD2. Germline V gives CDR1 SEHNR, CDR2 FQNEAQ (reference sequence). Trimming took 2 bases from V and 2 from J; bases not matched to a gene: 10. CDR3 length equals 18 residues. CDR3 residues: CASSLNRLAGGITDTQYF. CDR3 DNA sequence: TGTGCCAGCAGCTTAAATCGGTTAGCGGGGGGAATCACAGATACGCAGTATTTT.